Below, 31 T cell receptor beta chains from the same sample are listed, as sequenced in a study of siplizumab effects on memory and regulatory T cells. The protocol was immunoSEQ multiplex PCR, while the TCRdb copy is restricted to in-frame clones and leaves out a portion. The sample records nearly 95,000 clones, around 94% being singletons. Sequenced: non-Treg CD4+ T cells sorted from blood. Every receptor here comes from a human donor in good health.

This clone was detected once. CDR3 amino acids: CASSLGTQRTVNEQFF. The CDR3 DNA reads as TGCGCCAGCAGCTTGGGGACACAGCGAACGGTGAATGAGCAGTTCTTC. This rearrangement joins TRBV5-1 to TRBJ2-1; a possible D gene is TRBD1 (5 bases). The CDR3 consists of 16 residues. Looked up from germline, CDR1 is SGHRS and CDR2 is YFSETQ. The V end was cut by 0 bases, the J end by 7 bases, with 17 bases between.

The chain is built from TRBV4-2 and TRBJ2-5; 11 nucleotides agree with TRBD1. The CDR3 length is 18 residues. Germline V gene sequence: CDR1 LGHNA, CDR2 YNFKEQ. Losses at the gene ends were 0 bases for V and 5 bases for J; bases not matched to a gene: 11. The CDR3 region is CASSQEPFGQGAGETQYF. CDR3 bases: TGTGCCAGCAGCCAAGAGCCGTTTGGACAGGGGGCAGGGGAGACCCAGTACTTC.

This clone has only one observation. The V gene is TRBV15, the J gene TRBJ1-2; D uncertain. The CDR3 extends over 14 amino acids. With 1 base removed from V and 8 bases from J, the gap between germline ends came to 14 bases. Germline CDR1 and CDR2: LNHNV and YYDKDF (reference sequence). CDR3 DNA sequence: TGTGCCACCAGCAGAGCCACCCCTGGGAACGGCTACACCTTC. Its protein is CATSRATPGNGYTF.

The chain has TRBV12-5 and TRBJ2-1; possible D gene TRBD1, 6 bases. The CDR3 is made up of 16 amino acids. Germline assignment: CDR1 LGHNT and CDR2 FRNRAP. The V end lost 5 bases, the J end lost 8 bases, and 22 bases lay between the germline ends. The CDR3 DNA follows: TGTGCTAGTGGTCCCAAAGGGCCCGCAGGGGTCCATGAGCAGTTCTTC. As protein: CASGPKGPAGVHEQFF.

The rearrangement links TRBV19 to TRBJ1-2; a possible D gene is TRBD1 (5 bases). The CDR3 contains 14 residues. Germline V gene lookup returns CDR1 LNHDA and CDR2 SQIVND (reference sequence). The V and J ends lost 3 bases and 0 bases respectively, with 8 bases between them. The CDR3 DNA follows: TGTGCCAGTAGTATCAGGGTTACTAACTATGGCTACACCTTC. It yields the protein CASSIRVTNYGYTF. The full variable domain, in which reference TRBV19 and TRBJ1-2 provide the parts outside the CDR3, is DGGITQSPKYLFRKEGQNVTLSCEQNLNHDAMYWYRQDPGQGLRLIYYSQIVNDFQKGDIAEGYSVSREKKESFPLTVTSAQKNPTAFYLCASSIRVTNYGYTFGSGTRLTVV.

The V call is TRBV5-1, the J call TRBJ2-7, with 8 bases lining up with TRBD1. Trimming cost V 4 bases and J 6 bases; bases outside gene matches: 6. Germline-derived CDR1 and CDR2 are SGHRS and YFSETQ. This CDR3 is built from 13 residues. The CDR3 loop is CASSLDRGGEQYF. The CDR3, as DNA: TGCGCCAGCAGCCTAGACAGGGGAGGCGAGCAGTACTTC.

This chain connects TRBV19 to TRBJ1-5, with 7 bases matching TRBD1. The germline gives CDR1 LNHDA, CDR2 SQIVND (reference sequence). V lost 7 bases to trimming and J lost 3 bases; unmatched junction nucleotides: 12. There are 16 residues in the CDR3. This CDR3 is CASTSPPGQINQPQHF. Here the CDR3 DNA reads TGTGCCAGTACCTCACCCCCGGGACAGATCAATCAGCCCCAGCATTTT.

The V and J genes are TRBV19 and TRBJ2-2; D may match TRBD1 or TRBD2 (6 bases each). CDR3 length equals 15 residues. Germline V gives CDR1 LNHDA, CDR2 SQIVND (reference sequence). Trimming left V 6 bases short and J 4 bases short, with 15 bases between. Here the CDR3 DNA reads TGTGCCAGTAGCCAAACGGGGGCCCTCACCGGGGAGCTGTTTTTT. Protein product: CASSQTGALTGELFF. Supplemented by reference TRBV19 and TRBJ2-2, the full variable domain reads DGGITQSPKYLFRKEGQNVTLSCEQNLNHDAMYWYRQDPGQGLRLIYYSQIVNDFQKGDIAEGYSVSREKKESFPLTVTSAQKNPTAFYLCASSQTGALTGELFFGEGSRLTVL.

The chain links TRBV7-2 to TRBJ2-7, with 13 bases aligning to TRBD2. V trimming: 5 bases; J trimming: 6 bases; junction bases outside the gene matches: 7. The CDR3 is made up of 15 amino acids. The germline V gene encodes CDR1 SGHTA and CDR2 FQGNSA. In DNA, the CDR3 is TGTGCCAGCAGCAAAGGACTAGCGGGAGCAGGCGAGCAGTACTTC. This translates into CASSKGLAGAGEQYF.

This chain uses TRBV19 with TRBJ1-2; weak D call: TRBD1 (5 bases). The V and J ends lost 4 bases and 8 bases respectively, with 17 bases between them. The CDR3 has 14 amino acids. Germline CDR1 LNHDA, CDR2 SQIVND (reference sequence). The DNA of the CDR3 is TGTGCCAGTAGTACCAGGGAGAGAAGTGCGGGCTACACCTTC. Its protein product is CASSTRERSAGYTF. The variable domain in full, completed from reference TRBV19 and TRBJ1-2, reads DGGITQSPKYLFRKEGQNVTLSCEQNLNHDAMYWYRQDPGQGLRLIYYSQIVNDFQKGDIAEGYSVSREKKESFPLTVTSAQKNPTAFYLCASSTRERSAGYTFGSGTRLTVV.

The chain has TRBV2 and TRBJ2-6; D is perhaps TRBD1 or TRBD2 (6 bases each). CDR3 length equals 16 residues. Germline-derived CDR1 and CDR2 are SNHLY and FYNNEI. Deletions cut 8 bases from V and 0 bases from J, with 14 bases between. The DNA for the CDR3 is TGTGCCAGCTCCTGGGGGGCTCACTCTGGGGCCAACGTCCTGACTTTC. Translation: CASSWGAHSGANVLTF.

The chain couples TRBV5-1 to TRBJ2-3; the match to TRBD1 covers 11 bases. CDR3 length: 17 amino acids. CDR1 SGHRS and CDR2 YFSETQ come from the germline V gene. J lost 1 base, V lost 4 bases, and 8 bases had no gene match. CDR3 DNA sequence: TGCGCCAGCAGCGGAGGGACAGGGGGTTTGGGCACAGATACGCAGTATTTT. As protein: CASSGGTGGLGTDTQYF.

The chain links TRBV6-4 to TRBJ1-1; TRBD1 matches 7 bases. The CDR3 extends over 16 amino acids. The germline gives CDR1 MRHNA, CDR2 SNTAGT. Unmatched junction bases numbered 14, after V lost 6 bases and J lost 4 bases. The CDR3 here is CASRPSYRGKGTEAFF. CDR3 coding DNA: TGTGCCAGCAGACCCTCTTACAGGGGAAAGGGCACTGAAGCTTTCTTT.

The rearrangement joins TRBV4-1 to TRBJ2-7; TRBD2 aligns across 13 bases. The CDR3 is 15 amino acids. The ends lost 4 bases at V and 6 bases at J; junction bases unmatched: 6. Germline loops: CDR1 MGHRA, CDR2 YSYEKL. The DNA of the CDR3 is TGCGCCAGCAGCCCAGGACTAGCGGGAGTCTCCGAGCAGTACTTC. Translated: CASSPGLAGVSEQYF.

The chain carries TRBV5-5 and TRBJ1-5; D not certain. CDR3 size: 13 residues. Germline V CDR1 and CDR2: SGHKS, YYEKEE (reference sequence). The V end was cut by 0 bases, the J end by 5 bases, with 6 bases between. CDR3: CASSLEEYQPQHF. CDR3 nucleotide sequence: TGTGCCAGCAGCTTGGAGGAGTATCAGCCCCAGCATTTT.

The chain combines TRBV6-6 with TRBJ1-3, with 8 bases matching TRBD1. This CDR3 is 16 amino acids long. The trim removed 6 bases at V and 2 bases at J, leaving 9 bases unmatched. Germline CDR1 reads MNHNY; CDR2 reads SVGAGI (reference sequence). This CDR3 reads CASRVDRGAAGNTIYF. CDR3 DNA sequence: TGTGCCAGCAGAGTTGACAGGGGAGCGGCTGGAAACACCATATATTTT.

V and J are TRBV5-1 and TRBJ1-5, with a possible D match to TRBD1 (5 bases). The V gene lost 4 bases and the J gene lost 7 bases, with 9 bases spanning the gap. The CDR3 contains 12 residues. Germline lookup yields CDR1 SGHRS and CDR2 YFSETQ. CDR3 loop: CASSPGGQPQHF. CDR3 DNA sequence: TGCGCCAGCAGCCCTGGGGGACAGCCCCAGCATTTT.

This clone was seen just once. The V call is TRBV6-1, the J call TRBJ1-1; the D is unclear. Trimming removed 4 bases at V and 3 bases at J, with 21 bases between. Per the germline V gene, CDR1 is MNHNS and CDR2 is SASEGT. The CDR3 has 17 amino acids. CDR3: CASSAILGWAVDTEAFF. In DNA, the CDR3 is TGTGCCAGCAGTGCTATCCTGGGATGGGCGGTGGACACTGAAGCTTTCTTT.

The chain links TRBV10-3 to TRBJ1-6; 8 nucleotides agree with TRBD1. The germline gives CDR1 ENHRY, CDR2 SYGVKD. The CDR3 contains 15 residues. V shed 10 bases and J 10 bases; nucleotides not matched to a gene: 15. CDR3 loop: CATATTGVQGSPLHF. CDR3 DNA sequence: TGTGCCACCGCAACGACAGGGGTCCAAGGATCACCCCTCCACTTT.

This clone was observed once. This rearrangement joins TRBV6-6 to TRBJ1-4; 8 bases line up with TRBD1. In germline, CDR1 is MNHNY, CDR2 SVGAGI (reference sequence). V trimming: 4 bases; J trimming: 7 bases; junction bases outside the gene matches: 2. The CDR3 length is 13 residues. CDR3 protein: CASSSGQVEKLFF. The CDR3 DNA reads TGTGCCAGCAGTTCGGGACAGGTTGAAAAACTGTTTTTT.

The CDR3 DNA reads TGTGCCAGCAGTAGGCAGTACAATGAGCAGTTCTTC. It translates to CASSRQYNEQFF. V is TRBV6-1 and J is TRBJ2-1; D not certain. The germline V gene encodes CDR1 MNHNS and CDR2 SASEGT. With 5 bases removed from V and 4 bases from J, the gap between germline ends came to 6 bases. The length of the CDR3 is 12 residues.

The chain is built from TRBV7-3 and TRBJ2-3; tentatively, D is TRBD2 (6 bases). Germline-derived CDR1 and CDR2 are SGHTA and FQGTGA. V was pared by 4 bases and J by 1 base, with 9 bases between. The length of the CDR3 is 14 residues. In DNA, the CDR3 is TGTGCCAGCAGCTCCGGAGGGGGCACAGATACGCAGTATTTT. Translating gives CASSSGGGTDTQYF. Full variable domain (rest looked up from reference TRBV7-3 and TRBJ2-3): GAGVSQTPSNKVTEKGKYVELRCDPISGHTALYWYRQSLGQGPEFLIYFQGTGAADDSGLPNDRFFAVRPEGSVSTLKIQRTERGDSAVYLCASSSGGGTDTQYFGPGTRLTVL.

The chain employs TRBV19 and TRBJ2-7; D is possibly TRBD1 (6 bases). V lost 1 base and J lost 3, with 10 bases in between. The CDR3 sequence is 14 residues long. Germline assignment: CDR1 LNHDA and CDR2 SQIVND (reference sequence). CDR3 coding DNA: TGTGCCAGTAGTATAGGAGGGGGAATCTACGAGCAGTACTTC. Protein sequence: CASSIGGGIYEQYF.

The gene calls are TRBV15 and TRBJ2-1, with 8 positions matching TRBD2. The CDR3 is 15 amino acids. CDR1 is LNHNV and CDR2 is YYDKDF in the germline V gene (reference sequence). Trimming took 5 bases from V and 0 from J; bases not matched to a gene: 3. The CDR3, as DNA: TGTGCCACCAGCCGGGGGACTAGCTCCTACAATGAGCAGTTCTTC. This sequence encodes CATSRGTSSYNEQFF.

The rearrangement links TRBV2 to TRBJ2-7; D uncertain. CDR3 length: 11 residues. Germline assignment: CDR1 SNHLY and CDR2 FYNNEI. Trimming removed 6 bases from V and 5 bases from J, with 8 bases in between. This CDR3 reads CASSVVDEQYF. CDR3 DNA sequence: TGTGCCAGCAGCGTGGTTGACGAGCAGTACTTC.

The chain carries TRBV7-9 and TRBJ1-2, with 7 bases matching TRBD1. The CDR3 is made up of 15 amino acids. After removal of 1 base from V and 2 bases from J, the junction contained 4 bases not matched to a gene. The germline CDR1 and CDR2 sequences are SEHNR and FQNEAQ (reference sequence). The CDR3 is CASSLGGTVNYGYTF. The CDR3 DNA sequence: TGTGCCAGCAGCTTAGGCGGGACAGTAAACTATGGCTACACCTTC.

V is TRBV2 and J is TRBJ1-2; 9 bases agree with TRBD1. Trimming removed 2 bases from V and 5 bases from J; junction bases left unmatched: 6. The CDR3 covers 15 residues. Germline CDR1 and CDR2: SNHLY and FYNNEI. CDR3: CASSEWDRANYGYTF. The CDR3, as DNA: TGTGCCAGCAGTGAATGGGACAGGGCCAATTATGGCTACACCTTC.

The chain carries TRBV19 and TRBJ2-7, with 12 bases that match TRBD2. This CDR3 is built from 16 residues. The germline gives CDR1 LNHDA, CDR2 SQIVND (reference sequence). The V gene end was trimmed by 3 bases and the J gene end by 5 bases; junction bases not matched to a gene: 8. Here the CDR3 reads CASSMLAGGPRHEQYF. The DNA for the CDR3 is TGTGCCAGTAGTATGCTAGCGGGGGGGCCCCGCCACGAGCAGTACTTC.

The chain combines TRBV5-1 with TRBJ1-4, with no clear D. With 4 bases removed from V and 0 bases from J, the gap between germline ends came to 7 bases. Germline loops: CDR1 SGHRS, CDR2 YFSETQ. CDR3 length: 14 residues. The CDR3 is CASSTGATNEKLFF. As DNA, the CDR3 is TGCGCCAGCAGCACCGGGGCAACTAATGAAAAACTGTTTTTT.

The chain couples TRBV27 to TRBJ2-7, with 8 bases aligning to TRBD2. V dropped 2 bases and J dropped 6; count of bases not matched to a gene: 6. The CDR3 is 14 amino acids. Germline-derived CDR1 and CDR2 are MNHEY and SMNVEV (reference sequence). The DNA for the CDR3 is TGTGCCAGCAGTTTAAGAGCGGGGGTTGCCGAGCAGTACTTC. Protein product: CASSLRAGVAEQYF.

The chain links TRBV30 to TRBJ1-1, with a weak D call TRBD1 (5 bases). The ends were cut back, 4 bases at V and 5 bases at J, with 11 bases in the middle. The germline V gene has CDR1 GTSNPN and CDR2 SVGIG (reference sequence). The CDR3 totals 12 residues. DNA of the CDR3: TGTGCCTGGAAAGGGACGGCGACTGAAGCTTTCTTT. Protein sequence: CAWKGTATEAFF.